What follows are 21 T cell receptor beta chains derived from one specimen sequenced in a study of Graves' ophthalmopathy and Graves' hyperthyroidism. Amplifying from RNA transcripts, the study obtained TCR beta CDR3 regions. The workflow started with a first-round RT-PCR run with HTBI primers and then moved on to a second-round multiplex PCR. TCRdb processed the multiplex PCR reads anew with MiXCR; each CDR3 protein has one entry. Of about 600,000 distinct CDR3 sequences in the sample, about 35% are singletons; the top ten hold less than 4.5%. Specimen: peripheral blood or thyroid tissue (not recorded which). These receptors all stem from an adult man with Graves' hyperthyroidism.

This clonotype was recorded many times. The V call is TRBV9, the J call TRBJ1-2; unclear D gene. Germline CDR1 and CDR2: SGDLS and YYNGEE. V was shortened by 0 bases and J by 2 bases, with 8 bases between the two germline ends. The CDR3 contains 14 residues. This CDR3 is CASSVGVANYGYTF. CDR3 DNA sequence: TGTGCCAGCAGCGTAGGGGTTGCAAACTATGGCTACACCTTC.

The J gene is TRBJ2-5, the V gene TRBV24-1; D perhaps matches TRBD1 (6 bases). This CDR3 spans 15 amino acids. V lost 7 bases, J lost 6 bases, and 20 bases lay in between. Germline CDR1 is KGHDR and CDR2 is SFDVKD. CDR3 in DNA: TGTGCCACCAGCTCACAGGAGACCGGGACACAGACCCAGTACTTC. This gives the protein CATSSQETGTQTQYF.

The rearrangement links TRBV2 to TRBJ2-7, with 11 bases that match TRBD2. Matching the DNA end better, TRBJ2-1 makes the J call doubtful. CDR3 length: 15 residues. Germline V gene sequence: CDR1 SNHLY, CDR2 FYNNEI. The CDR3 bases are TGTGCCAGCAGGCTTACTAGCGGGAGCTTCAATGAGCAGTTCTTC. Its translation is CASRLTSGSFNEQFF.

This clonotype was seen repeatedly, ten times or more. The chain combines TRBV29-1 with TRBJ1-2, with 8 positions matching TRBD1. The CDR3 is 14 residues long. The germline gives CDR1 SQVTM, CDR2 ANQGSEA. V was pared by 6 bases and J by 4 bases, with 10 bases of the junction left unmatched. The CDR3 loop is CSVDAPTGGYGYTF. CDR3 sequence (DNA): TGCAGCGTCGATGCGCCTACAGGGGGCTATGGCTACACCTTC.

This clonotype was seen at least ten times. The chain combines TRBV29-1 with TRBJ1-1, with 8 positions matching TRBD1. Per the germline V gene, CDR1 is SQVTM and CDR2 is ANQGSEA. J lost 6 bases, V lost 5 bases, and 2 bases had no gene match. The CDR3 is made up of 11 amino acids. The CDR3 bases are TGCAGCGTTCGACAGGGGCCTGAAGCTTTCTTT. It codes for CSVRQGPEAFF.

Points on this clonotype: Its ends do not fully match the called genes, so a read error is possible. The V call is TRBV7-2, the J call TRBJ1-6, with D maybe TRBD1 (6 bases). This CDR3 has 15 amino acids. Germline V gene sequence: CDR1 SGHTA, CDR2 FQGNSA. The CDR3 here is CASSLAGAYNSPLHF. The CDR3 DNA reads as TGTGCCAGCAGCTTAGCGGGGGCGTATAATTCACCCCTCCACTTC.

At least ten counts were recorded for this clonotype. This chain connects TRBV5-1 to TRBJ1-1; no clear D gene. This CDR3 has 11 residues. In germline, CDR1 is SGHRS, CDR2 YFSETQ. Trimming removed 5 bases from V and 2 bases from J, with 4 bases in between. DNA of the CDR3: TGCGCCAGCAGGGGTAACACTGAAGCTTTCTTT. It translates to CASRGNTEAFF.

This clonotype has a count of ten or more. J is TRBJ2-7 and V is TRBV7-2; D uncertain. Trimming removed 3 bases at V and 2 bases at J, with 11 bases between. The CDR3 contains 14 residues. CDR1 is SGHTA, CDR2 FQGNSA, per germline. The CDR3 sequence: CASSFNWATYEQYF. The CDR3 region has the DNA TGTGCCAGCAGCTTCAATTGGGCCACCTACGAGCAGTACTTC.

The genes are TRBV9 and TRBJ1-2; D is unresolved. From germline, CDR1 is SGDLS and CDR2 YYNGEE. Deletions cut 0 bases from V and 8 bases from J, with 14 bases between. This CDR3 region has 14 residues. In nucleotides, the CDR3 is TGTGCCAGCAGCGTAGAGTCCGGGGTACAAGGCTACACCTTC. Translation gives CASSVESGVQGYTF. Full variable domain (remainder filled in from reference TRBV9 and TRBJ1-2): DSGVTQTPKHLITATGQRVTLRCSPRSGDLSVYWYQQSLDQGLQFLIQYYNGEERAKGNILERFSAQQFPDLHSELNLSSLELGDSALYFCASSVESGVQGYTFGSGTRLTVV.

There are many counts of this clonotype. Here the CDR3 reads CSATPPQTNYGYTF. In nucleotides, the CDR3 is TGCAGTGCTACCCCACCACAAACGAACTATGGCTACACCTTC. The rearrangement links TRBV20-1 to TRBJ1-2; D uncertain. The CDR3 totals 14 residues. V was trimmed by 4 bases and J by 2 bases, leaving 14 bases between them. CDR1 is DFQATT and CDR2 is SNEGSKA in the germline V gene (reference sequence).

This clonotype was picked up a small number of times. The chain joins TRBV29-1 to TRBJ2-7, with TRBD1 matching 9 bases. The CDR3 extends over 13 amino acids. J was trimmed by 4 bases and V by 7 bases; bases with no gene match: 8. Germline V gene sequence: CDR1 SQVTM, CDR2 ANQGSEA. The CDR3 is CSASGTGRYEQYF. The CDR3 DNA reads TGCAGCGCTTCCGGGACAGGGAGGTACGAGCAGTACTTC.

This clonotype occurred many times. The J gene is TRBJ1-1, the V gene TRBV29-1, with 9 nucleotides matching TRBD1. Germline trimming cut 5 bases from V and 3 bases from J; bases unmatched to any gene: 4. Germline V CDR1 and CDR2: SQVTM, ANQGSEA. The CDR3 extends over 13 amino acids. This chain's CDR3 is CSVKWTGDTEAFF. Here the CDR3 DNA reads TGCAGCGTTAAATGGACAGGGGACACTGAAGCTTTCTTT.

V and J are TRBV12-3 or TRBV12-4 and TRBJ2-2; D not certain. The germline V and J ends were trimmed by 5 bases and 7 bases, with 14 bases remaining between them. There are 14 residues in the CDR3. CDR3 coding DNA: TGTGCCAGCAGTCCCAATCCGAACGGCGGGGAGCTGTTTTTT. Translating it yields CASSPNPNGGELFF.

This clonotype was counted a few times. The chain carries TRBV27 and TRBJ1-6; perhaps TRBD1 as D (6 bases). This CDR3 spans 13 amino acids. The V gene lost 4 bases and the J gene lost 14 bases, with 15 bases spanning the gap. CDR1 MNHEY and CDR2 SMNVEV come from the germline V gene (reference sequence). The CDR3 spells CASSSGATKTLHF. The CDR3 region has the DNA TGTGCCAGCAGTTCAGGGGCCACGAAGACCCTCCACTTT.

This clonotype has only a few counts. This sequence joins TRBV5-1 and TRBJ2-5; TRBD2 matches at 8 bases. Per germline, CDR1 SGHRS and CDR2 YFSETQ. CDR3 length: 14 residues. Trimming took 0 bases from V and 5 from J; bases not matched to a gene: 3. The CDR3 reads CASSLGAGEETQYF. CDR3 in DNA: TGCGCCAGCAGCTTGGGAGCGGGAGAGGAGACCCAGTACTTC.

This clonotype was recorded only once. The chain joins TRBV20-1 to TRBJ2-7, with 7 bases lining up with TRBD2. This CDR3 comprises 15 residues. V lost 2 bases and J lost 7; bases outside the gene matches: 14. Germline values: CDR1 DFQATT, CDR2 SNEGSKA (reference sequence). CDR3 in amino acids: CSARSGLADYNEQYF. In DNA, the CDR3 is TGCAGTGCTAGAAGTGGTCTAGCGGACTACAATGAGCAGTACTTC.

This clonotype was counted once. The genes are TRBV30 and TRBJ2-6; the D is unclear. The V gene's germline CDR1 is GTSNPN and CDR2 SVGIG (reference sequence). Trimming removed 7 bases from V and 2 bases from J, with 12 bases in between. The CDR3 length is 14 residues. The CDR3 region has the DNA TGTGCCTCCCCTAATGTGGCTGGGGCCAACGTCCTGACTTTC. Translated, it gives CASPNVAGANVLTF.

The J gene is TRBJ1-1, the V gene TRBV29-1; 8 nucleotides match TRBD1. Germline V gene data show CDR1 as SQVTM and CDR2 as ANQGSEA. This CDR3 is built from 12 residues. V dropped 5 bases and J dropped 1; count of bases not matched to a gene: 0. The CDR3 sequence is CSVQGANTEAFF. In DNA, the CDR3 is TGCAGCGTTCAGGGGGCGAACACTGAAGCTTTCTTT.

This clonotype was counted many times. The CDR3 nucleotides are TGTGCCAGCAGCTTGTCGGGGGTTGATGAAGCTTTCTTT. Encoded protein: CASSLSGVDEAFF. This chain connects TRBV7-3 to TRBJ1-1, with D tentatively TRBD1 (5 bases). Germline loops: CDR1 SGHTA, CDR2 FQGTGA. CDR3 size: 13 residues. V lost 3 bases, J lost 7 bases, and 12 bases lay in between.

This clonotype was observed a few times. V and J are TRBV9 and TRBJ2-5; D might be TRBD1 or TRBD2, each matching 5 bases. V was clipped by 4 bases and J by 5 bases, with 12 bases between them. CDR3 length equals 13 residues. The germline CDR1 and CDR2 sequences are SGDLS and YYNGEE. The CDR3 DNA follows: TGTGCCAGCAGCCGCTCGGGACCCGAGACCCAGTACTTC. Encoded protein: CASSRSGPETQYF.

This clonotype has just one count. The V and J genes are TRBV7-2 and TRBJ2-2, with D perhaps matching TRBD2 (5 bases). The V gene lost 8 bases and the J gene lost 9 bases, with 13 bases spanning the gap. Germline CDR1 is SGHTA and CDR2 is FQGNSA. CDR3 length: 12 amino acids. Written as DNA, the CDR3 is TGTGCCAGCGGGGTGGGAGCCAGGGAGCTGTTTTTT. Protein sequence: CASGVGARELFF.